This TCR beta chain was profiled in a study of blood T cell repertoires in COVID-19. Study summary: The United States, Italy and Spain were the sources of the acute and convalescent COVID-19 samples. Nucleic acid was either cDNA or gDNA, and it came from T cells, B-cell-depleted T cells, or PBMCs.

The CDR3 spans 14 residues. The V segment lost 3 bases and the J segment 4 bases; nucleotides outside the gene matches: 5. Germline V gene lookup returns CDR1 SGHKS and CDR2 YYEKEE (reference sequence). Clinical histories supplied by participants themselves formed the basis of cohort assignment. Under the authors' procedure: It was from reference gene primer amplification that nucleated cell counts were estimated. Generated by immunoSEQ multiplex PCR, the TCRdb table keeps only in-frame clones and is missing some. The V and J calls and the clone size are those of that table, but D and trimming were determined from the DNA. The sample yields around 200,000 clones, more than 75% seen once.

The receptor was derived from a woman aged 40 to 49 with acute COVID-19. The sample was PBMCs or T cells enriched from blood (not recorded which). V and J are TRBV5-5 and TRBJ2-3, with TRBD1 matching 7 bases. DNA of the CDR3: TGTGCCAGCAGCTCGACAGGGTTTGCAGATACGCAGTATTTT. Protein product: CASSSTGFADTQYF. Full variable domain (missing parts from reference TRBV5-5 and TRBJ2-3): DAGVTQSPTHLIKTRGQQVTLRCSPISGHKSVSWYQQVLGQGPQFIFQYYEKEERGRGNFPDRFSARQFPNYSSELNVNALLLGDSALYLCASSSTGFADTQYFGPGTRLTVL.